This TCR beta chain comes out of a study of blood T cell repertoires in COVID-19 (dated by TCRdb to the early 2020s). For context, the study as a whole: Samples from collaborators originated in the United States, Italy and Spain and spanned both the acute and convalescent phases of COVID-19. The material from the prospective study consisted of cDNA or gDNA derived from T cells, B-cell-depleted T cells, or PBMCs. The dataset comprised deeply sampled blood TCRbeta repertoires from subjects exposed to, actively infected with, or recovered from COVID-19. The repertoires were made available in a free public database intended to serve as a resource for research on the immune response to SARS-CoV-2. The samples were drawn from two sources: the first 160 participants of the ongoing ImmuneRACE study, and 1,254 subjects contributed by 6 global collaborators. The sample metadata nearly always contained a de-identified subject ID, COVID-19 status, age in years and sex. HLA class I and class II types, where available, came from metadata supplied by the sample provider rather than from assay-based typing.

TCRbeta CDR3 regions were amplified from genomic DNA using the immunoSEQ Assay, a bias-controlled multiplex PCR. Regarding the original processing steps: The number of nucleated cells in each sample was estimated by amplification of reference gene primers within the assay. To quantify the absolute abundance of each unique TCRbeta CDR3 rearrangement, sequence reads were collapsed and filtered. For each sample, productive Simpson clonality was calculated as the square root of Simpson's diversity index across productive rearrangements. TCRdb obtained this table from immuneACCESS and retained in-frame rearrangements with V and J assigned. These tables miss some clones; where compared with another copy, unresolved V genes account for less than half of the shortfall, and the remainder is unexplained. V, J and clone size were drawn from that table, and D and trimming were deduced from the DNA. The sample table holds over 200,000 clones, of which more than 80% were seen once. In total, the top ten clones hold roughly 2.7% of the sample.

Beyond this particular receptor, the publication reports: Clinical and demographic metadata were provided uncurated, with the amount varying by source and participant.

In Seattle, one collaborating source enrolled patients while the infection was active and tracked those patients longitudinally over the course of disease. Each collaborating institution followed its own protocols to collect whole blood in K2EDTA tubes. For TCRbeta analysis, collaborator samples were shipped as frozen whole blood, as isolated PBMCs, or as DNA extracted from either sample type. The CDR3 goes from the cysteine to the phenylalanine over 15 residues. The entry retains the CDR3 DNA only, 45 bases that are in frame from base 1. As encoded in the germline V gene, CDR1 is SGHTA while CDR2 is FQGNSA. V is cut by 1 base and J by 1 base, and the space between the germline ends is 8 bases. This clone came up a few times. The antigen this receptor binds is unknown. Qualities for individual bases were not recorded, and no much larger clone is one base off.

The chain joins TRBV7-2 to TRBJ1-5; too little of a D gene remains to name it. The sequencing sample was made of peripheral blood. The clonotype comes from a man aged 25 to 40 with COVID-19, enrolled during active disease. The nucleotide sequence is given as TGTGCCAGCAGCTTAGTCTCACAGAGCAATCAGCCCCAGCATTTT. Its protein is CASSLVSQSNQPQHF.